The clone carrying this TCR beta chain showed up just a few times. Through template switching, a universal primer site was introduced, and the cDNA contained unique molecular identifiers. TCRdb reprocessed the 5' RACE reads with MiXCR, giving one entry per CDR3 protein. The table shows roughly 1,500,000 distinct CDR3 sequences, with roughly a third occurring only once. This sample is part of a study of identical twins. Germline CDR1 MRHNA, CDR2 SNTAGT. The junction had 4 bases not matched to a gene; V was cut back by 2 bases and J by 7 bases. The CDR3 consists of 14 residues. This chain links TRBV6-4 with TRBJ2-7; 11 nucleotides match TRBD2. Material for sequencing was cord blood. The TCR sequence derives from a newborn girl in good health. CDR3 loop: CASSDNLAGGEQYF. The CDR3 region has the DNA TGTGCCAGCAGTGACAATCTAGCGGGGGGTGAGCAGTACTTC.